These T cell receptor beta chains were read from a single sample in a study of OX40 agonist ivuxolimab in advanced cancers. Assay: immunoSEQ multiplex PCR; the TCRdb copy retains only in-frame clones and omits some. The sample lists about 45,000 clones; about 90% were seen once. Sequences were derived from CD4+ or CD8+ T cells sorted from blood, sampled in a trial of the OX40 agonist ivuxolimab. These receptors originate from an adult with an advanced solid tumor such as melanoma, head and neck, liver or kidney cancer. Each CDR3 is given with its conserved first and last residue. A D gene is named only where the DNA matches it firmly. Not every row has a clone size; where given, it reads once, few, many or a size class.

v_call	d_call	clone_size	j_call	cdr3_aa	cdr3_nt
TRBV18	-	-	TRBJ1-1	CASSPRRAGNTEAFF	TGTGCCAGCTCACCGCGCAGGGCCGGGAACACTGAAGCTTTCTTT
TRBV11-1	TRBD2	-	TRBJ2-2	CASSLVPSGTGELFF	TGTGCCAGCAGCTTAGTTCCTAGCGGGACCGGGGAGCTGTTTTTT
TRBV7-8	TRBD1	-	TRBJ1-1	CASSSSPGQGGAEAFF	TGTGCCAGCAGCTCAAGCCCGGGACAGGGAGGCGCTGAAGCTTTCTTT
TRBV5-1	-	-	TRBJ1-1	CASSLAGRAGASTEAFF	TGCGCCAGCAGCTTGGCCGGTAGGGCGGGGGCTAGCACTGAAGCTTTCTTT
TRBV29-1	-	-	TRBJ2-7	CSVDLGQPMKQYF	TGCAGCGTTGATCTGGGGCAGCCGATGAAGCAGTACTTC
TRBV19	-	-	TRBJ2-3	CASSIGWHSSSTDTQYF	TGTGCCAGTAGTATAGGTTGGCACTCCTCCAGCACAGATACGCAGTATTTT
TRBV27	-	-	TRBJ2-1	CASSFTIHEQFF	TGTGCCAGCAGTTTCACGATTCATGAGCAGTTCTTC
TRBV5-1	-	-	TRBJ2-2	CASSGVAVPTGELFF	TGCGCCAGCAGCGGGGTAGCGGTACCAACCGGGGAGCTGTTTTTT
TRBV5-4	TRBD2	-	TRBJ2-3	CASRRELSTDTQYF	TGTGCCAGCAGGCGGGAGCTTAGCACAGATACGCAGTATTTT
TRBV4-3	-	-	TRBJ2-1	CASSQEWGSGGEQFF	TGCGCCAGCAGCCAAGAATGGGGGTCCGGGGGTGAGCAGTTCTTC
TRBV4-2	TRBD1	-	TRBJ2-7	CASSLDRAASYEQYF	TGTGCCAGCAGCTTGGACAGGGCGGCGTCCTACGAGCAGTACTTC
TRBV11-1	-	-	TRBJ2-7	CASSGREVSAYEQYF	TGTGCCAGCAGCGGTAGGGAGGTATCGGCCTACGAGCAGTACTTC
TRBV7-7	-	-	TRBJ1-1	CASSLDKNTEAFF	TGTGCTAGCAGCCTTGACAAGAACACTGAAGCTTTCTTT
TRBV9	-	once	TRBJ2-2	CASSVDVGWNTGELFF	TGTGCCAGCAGCGTAGATGTCGGATGGAACACCGGGGAGCTGTTTTTT
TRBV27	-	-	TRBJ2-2	CASTSRQYTGELFF	TGTGCCAGCACTTCGCGACAGTACACCGGGGAGCTGTTTTTT
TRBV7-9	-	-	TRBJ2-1	CASSLGSIANNEQFF	TGTGCCAGCAGCCTAGGGTCGATCGCTAACAATGAGCAGTTCTTC
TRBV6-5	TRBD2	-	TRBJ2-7	CASSYRTSGPYEQYF	TGTGCCAGCAGTTACCGGACTAGCGGTCCCTACGAGCAGTACTTC
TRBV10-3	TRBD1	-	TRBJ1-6	CAISPGTGNGSPLHF	TGTGCCATCAGTCCCGGGACAGGGAACGGGTCACCCCTCCACTTT
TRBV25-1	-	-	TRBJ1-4	CASSDPRRDLNEKLFF	TGTGCCAGCAGTGACCCCCGCCGGGACCTTAATGAAAAACTGTTTTTT
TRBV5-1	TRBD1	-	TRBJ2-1	CASSSYGTGDNEQFF	TGCGCCAGCAGCTCTTATGGGACAGGGGACAATGAGCAGTTCTTC
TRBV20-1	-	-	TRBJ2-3	CSASSADTQYF	TGCAGTGCTAGCTCAGCAGATACGCAGTATTTT
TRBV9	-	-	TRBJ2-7	CASSVVAGSGEQYF	TGTGCCAGCAGCGTAGTTGCAGGGTCGGGCGAGCAGTACTTC
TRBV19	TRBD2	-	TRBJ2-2	CASSLPGGNTGELFF	TGTGCCAGTAGTCTTCCGGGAGGGAACACCGGGGAGCTGTTTTTT
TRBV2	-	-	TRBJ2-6	CASRLLGANVLTF	TGTGCCAGCAGGCTCCTTGGGGCCAACGTCCTGACTTTC
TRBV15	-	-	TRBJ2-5	CATSGGRETQYF	TGTGCCACCAGCGGAGGGCGAGAGACCCAGTACTTC
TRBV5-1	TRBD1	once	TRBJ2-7	CASSAGQGGTYEQYF	TGCGCCAGCAGCGCGGGACAGGGGGGAACCTACGAGCAGTACTTC
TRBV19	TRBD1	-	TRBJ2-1	CASSLDRWNNEQFF	TGTGCCAGTAGTTTGGACAGGTGGAACAATGAGCAGTTCTTC
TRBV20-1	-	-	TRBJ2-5	CSAEEKETQYF	TGCAGTGCCGAAGAGAAAGAGACCCAGTACTTC
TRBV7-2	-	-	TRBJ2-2	CASSLQIASTGELFF	TGTGCCAGCAGCTTACAGATCGCGAGCACCGGGGAGCTGTTTTTT
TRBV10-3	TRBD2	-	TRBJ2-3	CAIRPGLATDTQYF	TGTGCCATCAGGCCGGGACTAGCGACAGATACGCAGTATTTT
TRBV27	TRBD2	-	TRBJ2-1	CASRASGSYNEQFF	TGTGCCAGCAGGGCTAGCGGCTCCTACAATGAGCAGTTCTTC
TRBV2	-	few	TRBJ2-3	CASSELGHLTDTQYF	TGTGCCAGCAGTGAATTGGGGCACCTCACAGATACGCAGTATTTT
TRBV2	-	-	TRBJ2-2	CASSEVQYTGELFF	TGTGCCAGCAGTGAAGTCCAATACACCGGGGAGCTGTTTTTT
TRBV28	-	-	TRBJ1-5	CASGQQGGNQPQHF	TGTGCCAGCGGACAACAGGGCGGCAATCAGCCCCAGCATTTT
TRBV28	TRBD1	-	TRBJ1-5	CASSPGGSNQPQHF	TGTGCCAGCAGCCCAGGGGGTAGCAATCAGCCCCAGCATTTT
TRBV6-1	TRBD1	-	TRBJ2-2	CASSGTGPGELFF	TGTGCCAGCAGTGGGACAGGGCCCGGGGAGCTGTTTTTT
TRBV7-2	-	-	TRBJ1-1	CASSLNRVTEAFF	TGTGCCAGCAGCTTAAATAGGGTCACTGAAGCTTTCTTT
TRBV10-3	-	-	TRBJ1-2	CAITGTGAPHTYGYTF	TGTGCCATCACTGGAACGGGGGCCCCGCATACCTATGGCTACACCTTC
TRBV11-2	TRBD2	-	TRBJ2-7	CASSFASGRAYEQYF	TGTGCCAGCAGCTTCGCTAGCGGGAGGGCCTACGAGCAGTACTTC
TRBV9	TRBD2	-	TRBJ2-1	CASSVAIAGDLNEQFF	TGTGCCAGCAGCGTAGCCATAGCGGGAGATTTGAATGAGCAGTTCTTC
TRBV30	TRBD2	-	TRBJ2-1	CAWGTSQSYNEQFF	TGTGCCTGGGGGACTAGCCAGTCCTACAATGAGCAGTTCTTC
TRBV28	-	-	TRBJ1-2	CASSSDYGYTF	TGTGCCAGCAGTTCTGACTATGGCTACACCTTC
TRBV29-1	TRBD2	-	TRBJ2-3	CSVGGRGTDTQYF	TGCAGCGTTGGCGGGAGGGGCACAGATACGCAGTATTTT